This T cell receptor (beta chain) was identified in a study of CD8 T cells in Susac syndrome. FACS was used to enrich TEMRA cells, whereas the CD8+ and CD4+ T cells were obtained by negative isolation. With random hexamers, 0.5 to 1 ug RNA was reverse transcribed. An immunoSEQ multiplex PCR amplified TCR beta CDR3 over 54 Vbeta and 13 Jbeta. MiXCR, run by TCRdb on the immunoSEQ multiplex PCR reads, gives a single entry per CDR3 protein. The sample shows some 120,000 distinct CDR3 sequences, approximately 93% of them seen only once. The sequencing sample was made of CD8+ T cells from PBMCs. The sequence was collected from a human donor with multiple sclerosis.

The CDR3 DNA reads as TGCGCCAGCAGCCAAGATCGTCAGGGTTATGCTGAAAAACTGTTTTTT. Encoded protein: CASSQDRQGYAEKLFF. The V call is TRBV4-1, the J call TRBJ1-4, with a possible D match to TRBD1 (5 bases). CDR3 length: 16 amino acids. Trimming removed 0 bases at V and 7 bases at J, with 15 bases between. Germline V gene sequence: CDR1 MGHRA, CDR2 YSYEKL.